This T cell receptor beta chain was recovered during a study of identical twins. At least ten counts were recorded for this clonotype. V lost 3 bases and J lost 0, with 10 bases in between. This CDR3 region has 14 residues. Per the germline V gene, CDR1 is DFQATT and CDR2 is SNEGSKA (reference sequence). TCRdb re-called the 5' RACE reads through MiXCR, storing one row per CDR3 protein. The repertoire includes about 720,000 distinct CDR3 sequences, under 9% of them detected once, and 0.98% sits in the top ten. The donors were all healthy and Caucasian. Separately, the same data were catalogued under a study of yellow fever vaccine responses in identical twins.

The sequencing sample was made of PBMCs. The chain employs TRBV20-1 and TRBJ2-3; D unresolved. The TCR was taken from a woman aged 18-29 years in good health. The CDR3: CSASIATSTDTQYF. For the CDR3, the DNA is TGCAGTGCTAGTATAGCTACGAGCACAGATACGCAGTATTTT.